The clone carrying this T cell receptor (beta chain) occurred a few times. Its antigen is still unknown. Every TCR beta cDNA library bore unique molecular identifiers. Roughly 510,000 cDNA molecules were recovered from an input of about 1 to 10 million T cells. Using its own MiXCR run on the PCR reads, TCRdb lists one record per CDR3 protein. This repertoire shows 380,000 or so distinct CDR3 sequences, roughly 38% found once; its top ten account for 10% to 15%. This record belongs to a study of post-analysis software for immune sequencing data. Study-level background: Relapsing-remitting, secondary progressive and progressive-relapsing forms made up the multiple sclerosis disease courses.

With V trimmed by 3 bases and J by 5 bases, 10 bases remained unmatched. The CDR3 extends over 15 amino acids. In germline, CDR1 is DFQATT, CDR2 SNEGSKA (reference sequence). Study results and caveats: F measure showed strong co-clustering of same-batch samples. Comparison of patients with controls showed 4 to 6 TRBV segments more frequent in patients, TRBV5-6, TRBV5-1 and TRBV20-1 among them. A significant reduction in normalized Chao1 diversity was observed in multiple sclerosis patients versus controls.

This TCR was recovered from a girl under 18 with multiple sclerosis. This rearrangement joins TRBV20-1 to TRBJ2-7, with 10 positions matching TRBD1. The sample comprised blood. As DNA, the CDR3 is TGCAGTGCTAGCGAATTCCGGGACAGGGGCCACGAGCAGTACTTC. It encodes CSASEFRDRGHEQYF.